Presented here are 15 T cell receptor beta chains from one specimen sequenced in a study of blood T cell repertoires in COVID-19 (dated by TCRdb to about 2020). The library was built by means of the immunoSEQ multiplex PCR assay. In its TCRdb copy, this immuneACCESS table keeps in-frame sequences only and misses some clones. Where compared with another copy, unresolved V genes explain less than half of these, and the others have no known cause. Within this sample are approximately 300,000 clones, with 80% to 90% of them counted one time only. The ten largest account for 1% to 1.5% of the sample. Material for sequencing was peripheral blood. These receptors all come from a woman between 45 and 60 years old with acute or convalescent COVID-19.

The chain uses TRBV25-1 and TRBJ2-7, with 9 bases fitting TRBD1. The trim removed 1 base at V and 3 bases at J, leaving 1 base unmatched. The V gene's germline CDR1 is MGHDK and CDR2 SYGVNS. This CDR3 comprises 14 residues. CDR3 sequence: CASSESTGGYEQYF. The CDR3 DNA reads TGTGCCAGCAGTGAATCGACAGGGGGCTACGAGCAGTACTTC.

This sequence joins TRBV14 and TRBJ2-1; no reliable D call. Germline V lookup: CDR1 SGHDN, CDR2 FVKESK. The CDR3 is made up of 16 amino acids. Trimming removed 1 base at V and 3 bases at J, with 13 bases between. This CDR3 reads CASSQGSGTFYNEQFF. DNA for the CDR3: TGTGCCAGCAGCCAAGGTTCAGGAACCTTCTACAATGAGCAGTTCTTC.

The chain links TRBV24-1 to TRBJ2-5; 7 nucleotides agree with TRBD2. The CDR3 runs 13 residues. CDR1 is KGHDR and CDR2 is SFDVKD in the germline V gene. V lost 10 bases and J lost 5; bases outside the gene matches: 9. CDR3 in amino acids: CATSVGGGETQYF. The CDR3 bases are TGTGCCACGTCGGTGGGGGGAGGGGAGACCCAGTACTTC.

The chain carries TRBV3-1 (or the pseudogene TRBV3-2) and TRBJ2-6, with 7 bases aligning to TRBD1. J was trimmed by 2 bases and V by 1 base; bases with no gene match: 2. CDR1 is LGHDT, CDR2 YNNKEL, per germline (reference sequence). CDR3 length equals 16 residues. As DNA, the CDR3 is TGTGCCAGCAGCCAAGCCGGGACAGCTGGGGCCAACGTCCTGACTTTC. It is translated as CASSQAGTAGANVLTF.

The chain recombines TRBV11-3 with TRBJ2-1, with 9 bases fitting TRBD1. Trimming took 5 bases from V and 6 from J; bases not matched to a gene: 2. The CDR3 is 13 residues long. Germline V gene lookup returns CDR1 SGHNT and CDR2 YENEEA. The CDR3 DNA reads TGTGCCAGCAGCACGGGACAGGGCAATGAGCAGTTCTTC. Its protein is CASSTGQGNEQFF.

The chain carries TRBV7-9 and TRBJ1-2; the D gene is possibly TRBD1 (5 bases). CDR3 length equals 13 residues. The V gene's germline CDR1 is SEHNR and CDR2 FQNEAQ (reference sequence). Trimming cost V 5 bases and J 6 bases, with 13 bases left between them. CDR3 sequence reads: CASSTAGGDGYTF. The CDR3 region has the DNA TGTGCCAGCAGCACCGCGGGAGGGGATGGCTACACCTTC.

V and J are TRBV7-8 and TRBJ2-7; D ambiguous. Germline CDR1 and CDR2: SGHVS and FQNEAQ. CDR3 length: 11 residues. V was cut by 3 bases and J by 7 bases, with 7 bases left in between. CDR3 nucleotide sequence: TGTGCCAGCAGCTTGGGCGAAGAGCAGTACTTC. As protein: CASSLGEEQYF.

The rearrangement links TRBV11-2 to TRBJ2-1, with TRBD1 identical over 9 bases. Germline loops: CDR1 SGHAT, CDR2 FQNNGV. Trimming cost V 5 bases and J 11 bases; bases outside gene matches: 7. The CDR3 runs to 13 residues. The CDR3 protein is CASSPGQGWKQFF. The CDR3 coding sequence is TGTGCCAGCAGCCCTGGACAGGGGTGGAAGCAGTTCTTC.

Written as DNA, the CDR3 is TGTGCCAGCAGCTTAGGGGACCTAGCGGGAGGGCCCATCGGTAGCACAGATACGCAGTATTTT. It is translated as CASSLGDLAGGPIGSTDTQYF. The gene calls are TRBV7-6 and TRBJ2-3, with 12 nucleotides matching TRBD2. Losses at the gene ends were 1 base for V and 0 bases for J; bases not matched to a gene: 14. Germline CDR1 SGHVS, CDR2 FNYEAQ. CDR3 length: 21 residues.

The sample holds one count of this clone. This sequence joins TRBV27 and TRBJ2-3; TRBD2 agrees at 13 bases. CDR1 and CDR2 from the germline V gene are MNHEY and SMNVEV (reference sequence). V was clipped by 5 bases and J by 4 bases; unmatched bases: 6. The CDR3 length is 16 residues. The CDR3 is CASSLWTSGRADTQYF. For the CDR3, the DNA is TGTGCCAGCAGTCTCTGGACTAGCGGGAGAGCAGATACGCAGTATTTT.

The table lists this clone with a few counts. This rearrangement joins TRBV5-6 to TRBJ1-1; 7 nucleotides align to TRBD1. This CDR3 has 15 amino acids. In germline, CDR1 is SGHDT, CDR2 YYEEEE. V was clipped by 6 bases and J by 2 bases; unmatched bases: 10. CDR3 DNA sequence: TGTGCCAGCAAGTCCTTAAACAGGGGAAACACTGAAGCTTTCTTT. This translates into CASKSLNRGNTEAFF.

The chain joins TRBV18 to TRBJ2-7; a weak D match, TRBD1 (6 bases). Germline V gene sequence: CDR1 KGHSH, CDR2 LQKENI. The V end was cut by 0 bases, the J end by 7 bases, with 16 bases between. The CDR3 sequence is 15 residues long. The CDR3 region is CASSPPSAGVEEQYF. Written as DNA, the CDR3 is TGTGCCAGCTCACCACCGTCGGCAGGGGTGGAAGAGCAGTACTTC.

The CDR3 bases are TGTGCCAGCAGCCCAGGCCCGGCTAGCGGGGGTTACGAGCAGTACGTC. It codes for CASSPGPASGGYEQYV. The gene calls are TRBV7-9 and TRBJ2-7; 10 bases map to TRBD2. The CDR3 loop spans 16 amino acids. Trimming cost V 5 bases and J 4 bases; bases outside gene matches: 11. Germline CDR1 reads SEHNR; CDR2 reads FQNEAQ (reference sequence).

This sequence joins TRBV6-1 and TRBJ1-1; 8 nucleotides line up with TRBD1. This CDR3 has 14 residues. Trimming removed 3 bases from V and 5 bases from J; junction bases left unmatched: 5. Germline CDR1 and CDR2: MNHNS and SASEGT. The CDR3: CASSDDRGWTEAFF. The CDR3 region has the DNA TGTGCCAGCAGTGACGACAGGGGATGGACTGAAGCTTTCTTT.

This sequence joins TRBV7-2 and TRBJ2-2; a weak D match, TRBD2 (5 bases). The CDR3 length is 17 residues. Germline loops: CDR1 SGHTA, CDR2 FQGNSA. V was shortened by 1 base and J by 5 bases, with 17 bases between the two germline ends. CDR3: CASSLGTRTLLTGELFF. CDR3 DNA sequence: TGTGCCAGCAGCTTAGGGACTCGTACCCTTTTAACCGGGGAGCTGTTTTTT. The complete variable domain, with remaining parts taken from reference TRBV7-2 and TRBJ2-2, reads GAGVSQSPSNKVTEKGKDVELRCDPISGHTALYWYRQSLGQGLEFLIYFQGNSAPDKSGLPSDRFSAERTGGSVSTLTIQRTQQEDSAVYLCASSLGTRTLLTGELFFGEGSRLTVL.